This T cell receptor beta chain was retrieved from a study of neurological immune-mediated disorders (dated 2019 in TCRdb). Broadly, across the study: The study compared peripheral blood TCR-beta repertoires of HTLV-I-associated myelopathy (HAM/TSP) patients, multiple sclerosis patients and healthy controls using UMI-based sequencing. The cohort was made up of 60 to 75 subjects, consisting of around 15 HAM/TSP patients, some 34 multiple sclerosis patients and 20 or so healthy controls. The approximately 110 TCR-beta libraries included longitudinal samples, technical triplicates and paired sorted CD4+ and CD8+ T-cell subsets alongside PBMC samples. Paper-wide results and their limitations: The highest TCR clonal expansion was observed in HAM/TSP patients, whereas the lowest was observed in MS patients, even when compared with healthy controls. No identical CDR3 amino acid sequences were shared among expanded clones across subjects, suggesting private TCR-beta repertoires in all groups.

The healthy controls were volunteers from blood banks in Maryland, USA. For the unsorted PBMC libraries, 2 million PBMCs were stored in RNAlater at -80 degrees C until RNA extraction and were used to generate the libraries. PBMCs were separated from peripheral blood using Ficoll-Hypaque density gradient centrifugation and then cryopreserved in liquid nitrogen. cDNA was synthesized by template-switch 5'RACE using a primer carrying a 10-nucleotide random unique molecular identifier by which each TCR transcript was tagged. Each sequencing run produced over 160 million TCR-beta sequences covering 15-18 subjects. The RNeasy kit was used for extraction of total RNA. TCR-beta VDJ regions were amplified with primers for the TCR constant region and the 5'RACE anchor, using the KAPA Real-time Library Amplification kit. A first PCR added sample indexes and Illumina adaptors, after which a second PCR increased the library yield. After Ampure bead purification, the TCR product of roughly 650 bp was size-selected on a 2% E-gel SizeSelection system. Library quality was checked on a Bioanalyzer, concentration was measured with Qubit, and libraries were quantified with the Kapa Library Quantification kit before pooling. An Illumina HiSeq 2500 was used to sequence the libraries paired-end at 2 x 150 bp. To increase sequence diversity, roughly 24-31% phiX was spiked into each library pool. The authors' pipeline ran thus. The UMI-based MiGEC pipeline processed quality-filtered reads and removed over 80% of raw TCR sequences during error correction. IMGT germline references were used for alignment of VDJ genes, and clonotypes were defined by a unique CDR3 amino acid sequence together with V-J genes. Clonal expansion, Shannon diversity, and CDR3 relatedness (CalcPairwiseDistances, ClusterSamples) were evaluated with VDJtools, and phylogenetic trees were built with CLCbio workbench. Clones with at least 8 unique UMIs were defined as expanded, with this threshold being based on coefficient-of-variation modelling across technical triplicates. In TCRdb, the public reads were trimmed at Q25 with fastp and aligned with MiXCR, with productive beta chains retained. Each CDR3 protein gets just one entry, which takes the most common genes and DNA from the rows behind it. The V and J calls shown here were made by TCRdb, not taken from the authors' results. In this sample the table shows roughly 48,000 distinct CDR3 sequences, roughly a quarter of which occur a single time. Of the sample, more than 20% is held by the ten largest clones.

About this clonotype: It lacks a known antigen. Base qualities are missing; no much larger clone stands one base away.

V is cut back by 4 bases and J by 4 bases, with 3 bases in the junction unmatched. The germline V gene yields SGHRS for CDR1 and YFSETQ for CDR2. The CDR3 goes from the cysteine to the phenylalanine over 14 residues. Only the CDR3 region is kept as DNA, spanning 42 bases read in frame from base 1. Source material: PBMCs. The source is a woman aged 70-85 years in good health. The chain couples TRBV5-1 to TRBJ2-1; the junction holds 9 bases that match TRBD1. DNA sequence: TGCGCCAGCAGCACGGGACAGGGATACAATGAGCAGTTCTTC. Translation gives CASSTGQGYNEQFF.